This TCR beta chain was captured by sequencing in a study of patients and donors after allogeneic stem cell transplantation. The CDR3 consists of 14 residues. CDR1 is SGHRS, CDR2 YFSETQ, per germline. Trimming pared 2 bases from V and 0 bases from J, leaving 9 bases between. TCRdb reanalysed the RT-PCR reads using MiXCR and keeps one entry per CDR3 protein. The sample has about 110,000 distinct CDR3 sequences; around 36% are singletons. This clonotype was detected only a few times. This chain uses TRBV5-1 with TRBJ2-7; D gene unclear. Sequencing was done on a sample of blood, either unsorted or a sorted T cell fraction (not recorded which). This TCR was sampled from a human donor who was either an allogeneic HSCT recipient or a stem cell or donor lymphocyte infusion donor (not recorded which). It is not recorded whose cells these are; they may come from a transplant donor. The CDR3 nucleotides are TGCGCCAGCAGCTTAGAAGCGTACTCCTACGAGCAGTACTTC. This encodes CASSLEAYSYEQYF.